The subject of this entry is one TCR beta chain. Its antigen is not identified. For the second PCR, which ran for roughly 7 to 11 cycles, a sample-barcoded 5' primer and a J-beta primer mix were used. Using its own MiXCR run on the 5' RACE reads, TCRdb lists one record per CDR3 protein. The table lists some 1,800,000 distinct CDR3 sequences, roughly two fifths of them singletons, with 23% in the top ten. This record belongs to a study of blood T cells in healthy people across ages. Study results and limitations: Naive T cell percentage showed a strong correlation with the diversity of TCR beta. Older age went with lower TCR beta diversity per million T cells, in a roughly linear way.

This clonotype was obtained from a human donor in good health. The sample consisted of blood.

The DNA for the CDR3 is TGCGCCAGCAGCCCCGGGTACGGGGAGGAGCAGTTCTTC. It codes for CASSPGYGEEQFF. The genes are TRBV4-1 and TRBJ2-1; D may be TRBD2 (5 bases). Trimming took 4 bases from V and 10 from J, leaving 14 bases between them. This CDR3 comprises 13 residues. Germline V CDR1 and CDR2: MGHRA, YSYEKL.